Listed below are T cell receptor beta chains from one sample, sequenced in a study of blood T cell repertoires in COVID-19. The table came from immunoSEQ multiplex PCR; TCRdb's copy has only in-frame clones and leaves some out. Seen here are tens of thousands of clones, roughly four fifths observed once, and the top ten hold 8.2%. The specimen was peripheral blood. The receptor set was obtained from a woman of 80 years or more with acute or convalescent COVID-19. Both conserved end residues are part of each CDR3. D genes are given only for firm matches. Clone size is not always given. Where it is, it says once, few, many or a class for expanded clones.

V	D	size	J	DNA	CDR3
TRBV6-5	TRBD1	NA	TRBJ1-2	TGTGCCAGCAGTTCCCACAGGGGGGCGAATTCTGGCTACACCTTC	CASSSHRGANSGYTF
TRBV9	NA	NA	TRBJ2-2	TGTGCCAGCAGCGTAGGGGAGAGCACCGGGGAGCTGTTTTTT	CASSVGESTGELFF
TRBV7-2	TRBD1	NA	TRBJ1-4	TGTGCCAGCTCGGGACAGTATAATGAAAAACTGTTTTTT	CASSGQYNEKLFF
TRBV12-3/TRBV12-4	NA	NA	TRBJ1-2	TGTGCCAGCAGTCCTCAGGGGTACGGCTACACCTTC	CASSPQGYGYTF
TRBV19	NA	NA	TRBJ2-2	TGTGCCAGTAGTACGACAGACACCGGGGAGCTGTTTTTT	CASSTTDTGELFF
TRBV18	NA	NA	TRBJ1-5	TGTGCCAGCTCACCGTCCCGACAGGATAGCAATCAGCCCCAGCATTTT	CASSPSRQDSNQPQHF
TRBV6-5	NA	NA	TRBJ1-1	TGTGCCAGCACTCAAGGAACAGGCATTGAAGCTTTCTTT	CASTQGTGIEAFF
TRBV28	TRBD1	NA	TRBJ2-5	TGTGCCAGCAGCGCCAGGAGGGGGACAGGGGGAAAAGAGACCCAGTACTTC	CASSARRGTGGKETQYF
TRBV28	NA	NA	TRBJ2-5	TGTGCCAGCAGTTTGGAGGGGGGGTCGGAGACCCAGTACTTC	CASSLEGGSETQYF
TRBV12-5	NA	NA	TRBJ2-1	TGTGCTAGTGGTCCCCTGGCAGGGGGGAATGAGCAGTTCTTC	CASGPLAGGNEQFF
TRBV27	NA	NA	TRBJ1-6	TGTGCCAGCAGTCCGGGACGGGAGGGTAATTCACCCCTCCACTTT	CASSPGREGNSPLHF
TRBV18	TRBD1	NA	TRBJ1-2	TGTGCCAGCTCGCACGACAGGGGGAATGGCTACACCTTC	CASSHDRGNGYTF
TRBV6-6	NA	few	TRBJ2-2	TGTGCCATCCGGGGGTCAGGGTCCGGCACCGGGGAGCTGTTTTTT	CAIRGSGSGTGELFF
TRBV19	TRBD1	NA	TRBJ2-7	TGTGCCAGCGAACCGGGACAGGGGTTCAACGAGCAGTACTTC	CASEPGQGFNEQYF
TRBV6-5	TRBD2	NA	TRBJ2-1	TGTGCCAGCAGTCCCGGGACTAGCGGGGGTAATGAGCAGTTCTTC	CASSPGTSGGNEQFF
TRBV5-1	TRBD1	NA	TRBJ1-1	TGCGCCAGCAGCCAACAAACAGGGGACACTGAAGCTTTCTTT	CASSQQTGDTEAFF
TRBV19	TRBD2	NA	TRBJ2-3	TGTGCCAGTAGACCAAGCGGGAGGGTCGGTACGCAGTATTTT	CASRPSGRVGTQYF
TRBV6-5	TRBD1	few	TRBJ1-3	TGTGCCAGCATACGCGGACAGGGGAGAAACACCATATATTTT	CASIRGQGRNTIYF
TRBV19	NA	NA	TRBJ2-5	TGTGCCAGTAGTATACTAGCCTCCAAAGAGACCCAGTACTTC	CASSILASKETQYF
TRBV28	NA	once	TRBJ2-1	TGTGCCAGCACCCTGCCCGGGAGCTCCTACAATGAGCAGTTCTTC	CASTLPGSSYNEQFF